A single sample is the source of the 18 T cell receptor beta chains below, sequenced in a study of spatial heterogeneity in lung cancer. MiXCR, run by TCRdb on the 5' RACE reads, gives a single entry per CDR3 protein. Here the sample spans 6,900 or so distinct CDR3 sequences, about 3.9% being singletons. Noted time point: sample taken at primary tumor resection. Whole RNA came from tumor, nontumor lung or frozen PBMC and was sequenced without being sorted. Sequencing used normal lung tissue next to the tumor, obtained at surgery. These receptors originate from a female donor with early-stage non-small cell lung cancer.

This chain joins TRBV19 and TRBJ1-5; 8 bases map to TRBD1. Germline lookup yields CDR1 LNHDA and CDR2 SQIVND (reference sequence). V gave up 6 bases and J gave up 1 base; unmatched junction bases: 8. CDR3 length: 16 residues. CDR3 DNA: TGTGCCAGTAGCAGACAGGGGTTAGGGAGCAATCAGCCCCAGCATTTT. It translates to CASSRQGLGSNQPQHF.

By share, this clonotype counts as medium-sized. The chain uses TRBV5-1 and TRBJ2-3, with 8 positions matching TRBD2. The trim removed 2 bases at V and 6 bases at J, leaving 5 bases unmatched. The CDR3 spans 14 residues. Looked up from germline, CDR1 is SGHRS and CDR2 is YFSETQ. The CDR3, as DNA: TGCGCCAGCAGCTTAAGCGGGGGCAGGGATACGCAGTATTTT. It codes for CASSLSGGRDTQYF. The full variable domain, with the rest looked up from reference TRBV5-1 and TRBJ2-3, is KAGVTQTPRYLIKTRGQQVTLSCSPISGHRSVSWYQQTPGQGLQFLFEYFSETQRNKGNFPGRFSGRQFSNSRSEMNVSTLELGDSALYLCASSLSGGRDTQYFGPGTRLTVL.

In this sample, this clonotype turned up a few times. This rearrangement joins TRBV5-6 to TRBJ2-2, with a tentative D call TRBD2 (6 bases). Germline loops: CDR1 SGHDT, CDR2 YYEEEE. CDR3 length: 14 amino acids. The ends were cut back, 3 bases at V and 2 bases at J, with 8 bases in the middle. CDR3 in amino acids: CASSSGTNTGELFF. CDR3 nucleotides: TGTGCCAGCAGCTCGGGGACTAACACCGGGGAGCTGTTTTTT.

This clonotype was recorded at least ten times. This chain joins TRBV5-4 and TRBJ2-2, with 8 bases that match TRBD2. The V segment lost 3 bases and the J segment 0 bases; nucleotides outside the gene matches: 7. The CDR3 is 17 residues long. Germline assignment: CDR1 SGHNT and CDR2 YYREEE (reference sequence). The CDR3 DNA reads TGTGCCAGCAGCTCCCGGGGGGGGACGGCGAACACCGGGGAGCTGTTTTTT. It specifies CASSSRGGTANTGELFF.

This clonotype was counted many times. The chain links TRBV30 to TRBJ1-1; D unclear. CDR1 GTSNPN and CDR2 SVGIG come from the germline V gene (reference sequence). V was clipped by 4 bases and J by 5 bases, with 14 bases between them. The CDR3 length is 13 residues. The CDR3 DNA is TGTGCCTGGAAAGGGTCACGAGGGACTGAAGCTTTCTTT. It specifies CAWKGSRGTEAFF.

This clonotype was seen just once. This chain connects TRBV12-3 or TRBV12-4 to TRBJ2-1; 11 bases line up with TRBD2. V dropped 5 bases and J dropped 5; count of bases not matched to a gene: 5. The CDR3 is 15 amino acids. The CDR3 reads CASSPGTSGNNEQFF. The CDR3 region has the DNA TGTGCCAGCAGTCCCGGGACTAGCGGCAACAATGAGCAGTTCTTC.

This clonotype is labeled medium-sized. The chain is built from TRBV11-2 and TRBJ1-2; weak D call: TRBD1 (6 bases). Germline-derived CDR1 and CDR2 are SGHAT and FQNNGV. The CDR3 loop spans 15 amino acids. The V end lost 4 bases, the J end lost 3 bases, and 15 bases lay between the germline ends. As DNA, the CDR3 is TGTGCCAGCAGCTCATCGTTGAGGGGGGACTATGGCTACACCTTC. This gives the protein CASSSSLRGDYGYTF. The whole variable domain, filled in from reference TRBV11-2 and TRBJ1-2, reads EAGVAQSPRYKIIEKRQSVAFWCNPISGHATLYWYQQILGQGPKLLIQFQNNGVVDDSQLPKDRFSAERLKGVDSTLKIQPAKLEDSAVYLCASSSSLRGDYGYTFGSGTRLTVV.

This clonotype came up once. V and J are TRBV30 and TRBJ2-1; D is uncertain. Trimming took 5 bases from V and 8 from J, leaving 16 bases between them. Germline values: CDR1 GTSNPN, CDR2 SVGIG (reference sequence). This CDR3 has 13 amino acids. CDR3 region: CAWAPGAFYEQFF. The CDR3 DNA follows: TGTGCCTGGGCTCCGGGCGCCTTTTATGAGCAGTTCTTC. The complete variable domain, with remaining parts taken from reference TRBV30 and TRBJ2-1, reads SQTIHQWPATLVQPVGSPLSLECTVEGTSNPNLYWYRQAAGRGLQLLFYSVGIGQISSEVPQNLSASRPQDRQFILSSKKLLLSDSGFYLCAWAPGAFYEQFFGPGTRLTVL.

This clonotype appeared many times. The CDR3 here is CSANDRAKLGSPLHF. The CDR3 coding sequence is TGCAGTGCAAACGACAGGGCTAAACTAGGTTCACCCCTCCACTTT. The chain uses TRBV20-1 and TRBJ1-6; TRBD1 matches at 7 bases. Germline loops: CDR1 DFQATT, CDR2 SNEGSKA (reference sequence). Germline trimming cut 6 bases from V and 9 bases from J; bases unmatched to any gene: 14. The CDR3 is 15 residues long.

This clonotype was counted ten times or more. The chain is built from TRBV4-3 and TRBJ2-3; D possibly uses TRBD1 or TRBD2 (5 bases each). Per germline, CDR1 LGHNA and CDR2 YSLEER. This CDR3 is 18 amino acids long. V was cut by 0 bases and J by 6 bases, with 22 bases left in between. CDR3 amino acids: CASSQDGGRAAQGDTQYF. The CDR3 DNA follows: TGCGCCAGCAGCCAAGATGGGGGTAGAGCGGCCCAAGGCGATACGCAGTATTTT.

This clonotype came up many times. V gene TRBV3-1 combines with J gene TRBJ2-1; D remains unclear. Trimming took 3 bases from V and 9 from J, leaving 9 bases between them. CDR1 and CDR2 (germline): LGHDT, YNNKEL (reference sequence). The CDR3 totals 12 residues. The CDR3 DNA sequence: TGTGCCAGCAGCCAGCCTGGTAGTGAGCAGTTCTTC. Translation gives CASSQPGSEQFF.

The table lists this clonotype with many counts. The genes are TRBV11-2 and TRBJ2-3, with D possibly TRBD1 on 6 matching bases. Germline V CDR1 and CDR2: SGHAT, FQNNGV. Trimming took 0 bases from V and 2 from J, leaving 9 bases between them. CDR3 length: 15 residues. CDR3 residues: CASSLDRGVTDTQYF. DNA for the CDR3: TGTGCCAGCAGCTTAGACAGGGGAGTCACAGATACGCAGTATTTT. Drawing the rest from reference TRBV11-2 and TRBJ2-3, the complete variable domain is EAGVAQSPRYKIIEKRQSVAFWCNPISGHATLYWYQQILGQGPKLLIQFQNNGVVDDSQLPKDRFSAERLKGVDSTLKIQPAKLEDSAVYLCASSLDRGVTDTQYFGPGTRLTVL.

The table lists this clonotype with many counts. The rearrangement joins TRBV20-1 to TRBJ2-3; D ambiguous. The germline V gene encodes CDR1 DFQATT and CDR2 SNEGSKA (reference sequence). The CDR3 sequence is 12 residues long. The CDR3 DNA sequence: TGCAGGGCCGGAGAAAACACAGATACGCAGTATTTT. This gives the protein CRAGENTDTQYF.

In this sample, this clonotype turned up many times. The gene calls are TRBV7-2 and TRBJ2-7; D possibly matches TRBD1 or TRBD2 (5 bases each). The CDR3 is 14 amino acids. Germline V gene lookup returns CDR1 SGHTA and CDR2 FQGNSA. The germline V and J ends were trimmed by 1 base and 2 bases, with 9 bases remaining between them. The CDR3 DNA is TGTGCCAGCAGCTTAGTTCCGGGGCCCTACGAGCAGTACTTC. Protein product: CASSLVPGPYEQYF. The variable domain in full, with the rest retrieved from reference TRBV7-2 and TRBJ2-7, is GAGVSQSPSNKVTEKGKDVELRCDPISGHTALYWYRQSLGQGLEFLIYFQGNSAPDKSGLPSDRFSAERTGGSVSTLTIQRTQQEDSAVYLCASSLVPGPYEQYFGPGTRLTVT.

This clonotype was seen many times. The rearrangement links TRBV15 to TRBJ1-1, with D possibly TRBD1 on 6 matching bases. This CDR3 comprises 14 residues. V dropped 1 base and J dropped 5 bases, with 11 bases sitting between them. CDR1 is LNHNV and CDR2 is YYDKDF in the germline V gene (reference sequence). This CDR3 is CATSRVAQGTEAFF. The CDR3 DNA is TGTGCCACCAGCAGAGTCGCCCAGGGGACTGAAGCTTTCTTT.

This clonotype rates as medium-sized (0.01 to 0.1%). The genes are TRBV29-1 and TRBJ1-3; TRBD1 matches at 7 bases. The CDR3 consists of 13 residues. The ends lost 6 bases at V and 4 bases at J; junction bases unmatched: 6. Germline CDR1 is SQVTM and CDR2 is ANQGSEA. The CDR3 here is CSVSGTAGNTIYF. The CDR3 nucleotides are TGCAGCGTGTCCGGGACAGCCGGAAACACCATATATTTT.

This clonotype has ten or more counts. The chain recombines TRBV5-1 with TRBJ2-7; no clear D. Between the trimmed V and J ends, which lost 0 bases and 0 bases, there was a span of 10 bases. Per germline, CDR1 SGHRS and CDR2 YFSETQ. The CDR3 loop spans 15 amino acids. Here the CDR3 reads CASSLAGQNSYEQYF. The CDR3 coding sequence is TGCGCCAGCAGCTTGGCCGGGCAGAACTCCTACGAGCAGTACTTC.

In this sample, this clonotype is medium-sized. The V and J genes are TRBV28 and TRBJ2-2, with D hard to call. The length of the CDR3 is 13 residues. With 11 bases removed from V and 1 base from J, the gap between germline ends came to 11 bases. In germline, CDR1 is MDHEN, CDR2 SYDVKM. As DNA, the CDR3 is TGTGCCGGACGTACGGGGAACACCGGGGAGCTGTTTTTT. Amino acids: CAGRTGNTGELFF.